Given below is one T cell receptor (beta chain) in context. TCRdb's copy holds only in-frame clones and misses some; the assay was immunoSEQ multiplex PCR. Of 150,000 to 170,000 clones in the sample, 94% were seen once. This entry is derived from a study of OX40 agonist ivuxolimab in advanced cancers. Baseline, cycle 4 day 1, and cycle 7 day 1 were the blood sampling points. Trimming removed 1 base at V and 3 bases at J, with 10 bases between. The germline CDR1 and CDR2 sequences are SNHLY and FYNNEI. The CDR3 runs 14 residues. V usage is TRBV2 and J usage is TRBJ2-7, with D tentatively TRBD1 or TRBD2 (6 bases each). This sequence originates from an adult with an advanced solid tumor such as melanoma, head and neck, liver or kidney cancer. The starting material was CD4+ or CD8+ T cells sorted from blood, obtained in a trial of the OX40 agonist ivuxolimab. Written as DNA, the CDR3 is TGTGCCAGCAGTGAAGTGGGGGGCCTCTACGAGCAGTACTTC. Protein: CASSEVGGLYEQYF.